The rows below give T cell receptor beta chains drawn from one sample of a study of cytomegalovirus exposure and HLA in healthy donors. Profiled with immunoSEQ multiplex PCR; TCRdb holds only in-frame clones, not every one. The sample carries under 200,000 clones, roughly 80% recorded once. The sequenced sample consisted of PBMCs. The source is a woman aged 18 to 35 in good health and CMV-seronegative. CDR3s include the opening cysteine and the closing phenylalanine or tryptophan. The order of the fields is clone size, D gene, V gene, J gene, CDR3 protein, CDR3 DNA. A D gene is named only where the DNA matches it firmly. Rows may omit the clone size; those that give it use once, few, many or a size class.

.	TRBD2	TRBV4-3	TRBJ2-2	CASSQPREGRAGELFF	TGCGCCAGCAGCCAACCTCGGGAGGGCCGGGCCGGGGAGCTGTTTTTT
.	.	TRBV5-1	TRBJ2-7	CASSPQGVPYEQYF	TGCGCCAGCAGCCCCCAGGGCGTCCCCTACGAGCAGTACTTC
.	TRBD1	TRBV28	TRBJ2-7	CASGTTGGAPNEQYF	TGTGCCAGCGGAACTACAGGGGGCGCCCCGAACGAGCAGTACTTC
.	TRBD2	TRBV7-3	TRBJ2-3	CASSLGLAGAGDTQYF	TGTGCCAGCAGCTTGGGACTAGCGGGAGCGGGAGATACGCAGTATTTT
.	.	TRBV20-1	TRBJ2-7	CSASRKGEQYF	TGCAGTGCTAGTCGAAAGGGGGAGCAGTACTTC
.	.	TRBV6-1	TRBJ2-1	CASSAPLGISGSSYNEQFF	TGTGCCAGCAGTGCCCCGTTGGGTATAAGCGGTAGCTCCTACAATGAGCAGTTCTTC
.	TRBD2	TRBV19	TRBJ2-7	CASSFRDYNYEQYF	TGTGCCAGTAGTTTCAGGGACTACAACTACGAGCAGTACTTC
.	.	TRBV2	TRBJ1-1	CASSPRGSTEAFF	TGTGCCAGCAGCCCCAGAGGCAGCACTGAAGCTTTCTTT
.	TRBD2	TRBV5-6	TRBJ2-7	CASSLGLAAYYEQYF	TGTGCCAGCAGCTTGGGACTAGCGGCGTACTACGAGCAGTACTTC
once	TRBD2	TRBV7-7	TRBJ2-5	CASSLAAGTSGTQYF	TGTGCTAGCAGCTTAGCGGCCGGGACTAGCGGGACCCAGTACTTC
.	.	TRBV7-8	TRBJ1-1	CASSSNPRRSNTEAFF	TGTGCCAGCAGCTCTAACCCCAGGCGATCGAACACTGAAGCTTTCTTT
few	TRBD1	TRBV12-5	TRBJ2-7	CASGLGDRVYEQYF	TGTGCTAGTGGTTTGGGGGACAGGGTATACGAGCAGTACTTC
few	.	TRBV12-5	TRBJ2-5	CASGGGVGAQETQYF	TGTGCTAGTGGGGGGGGAGTTGGGGCCCAAGAGACCCAGTACTTC
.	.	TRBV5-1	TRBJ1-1	CASSLGDSASEAFF	TGCGCCAGCAGCTTGGGCGACAGTGCCTCCGAAGCTTTCTTT
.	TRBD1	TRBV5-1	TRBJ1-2	CASSSTDRGDNYGYTF	TGCGCCAGCAGCTCCACGGACAGGGGTGACAACTATGGCTACACCTTC
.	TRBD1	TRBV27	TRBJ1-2	CASSQQGDGDNYGYTF	TGTGCCAGCAGTCAACAGGGGGACGGTGATAACTATGGCTACACCTTC
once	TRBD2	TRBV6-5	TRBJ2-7	CASSRRLAGAYEQYF	TGTGCCAGCAGTCGCCGACTAGCGGGAGCGTACGAGCAGTACTTC
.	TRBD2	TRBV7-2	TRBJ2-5	CASSSPGWRGAGTQYF	TGTGCCAGCAGCTCCCCGGGGTGGCGGGGGGCTGGGACCCAGTACTTC
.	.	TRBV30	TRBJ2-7	CAWSVAGYEQYF	TGTGCCTGGAGTGTCGCGGGCTACGAGCAGTACTTC
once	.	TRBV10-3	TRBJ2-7	CAISESEASSYEQYF	TGTGCCATCAGTGAGTCCGAGGCGAGCTCCTACGAGCAGTACTTC
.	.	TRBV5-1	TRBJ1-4	CASSSGGIGEKLFF	TGCGCCAGCAGCTCGGGGGGCATAGGTGAAAAACTGTTTTTT
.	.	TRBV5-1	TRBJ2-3	CASSLDWTATDTQYF	TGCGCCAGCAGCTTGGACTGGACAGCCACAGATACGCAGTATTTT
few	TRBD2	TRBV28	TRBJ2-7	CATRPAGVGYEQYF	TGTGCCACCCGCCCGGCGGGAGTAGGCTACGAGCAGTACTTC
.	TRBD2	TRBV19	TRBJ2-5	CASSIGRKETQYF	TGTGCCAGTAGTATCGGGAGGAAAGAGACCCAGTACTTC
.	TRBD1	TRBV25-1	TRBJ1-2	CASSPRDRVYGYTF	TGTGCCAGCAGCCCGCGGGACAGGGTTTATGGCTACACCTTC
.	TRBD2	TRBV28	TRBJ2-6	CASSPLLAERAGANVLTF	TGTGCCAGCAGTCCCCTTCTAGCGGAGAGGGCTGGGGCCAACGTCCTGACTTTC
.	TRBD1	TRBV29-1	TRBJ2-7	CSVGYRTGGYEQYF	TGCAGCGTGGGGTATAGGACAGGAGGCTACGAGCAGTACTTC
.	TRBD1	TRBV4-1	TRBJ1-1	CASSQNTQGAGTEAFF	TGCGCCAGCAGCCAAAATACACAGGGGGCCGGGACTGAAGCTTTCTTT
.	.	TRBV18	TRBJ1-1	CASSPGPGQNTEAFF	TGTGCCAGCTCACCGGGCCCCGGACAGAACACTGAAGCTTTCTTT
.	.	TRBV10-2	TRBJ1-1	CASSEGAPETEAFF	TGCGCCAGCAGTGAGGGGGCGCCCGAGACTGAAGCTTTCTTT
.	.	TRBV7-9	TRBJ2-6	CASSTNTGANVLTF	TGTGCCAGCAGCACAAATACCGGGGCCAACGTCCTGACTTTC
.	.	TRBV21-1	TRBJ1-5	CASSLRRGYNQPQHF	TGTGCCAGCAGCTTACGGCGGGGTTACAATCAGCCCCAGCATTTT
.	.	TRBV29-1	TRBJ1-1	CSVERQVNTEAFF	TGCAGCGTTGAAAGGCAGGTGAACACTGAAGCTTTCTTT
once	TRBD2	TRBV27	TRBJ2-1	CASSLWFSGMYNEQFF	TGTGCCAGCAGTTTATGGTTTAGCGGGATGTACAATGAGCAGTTCTTC
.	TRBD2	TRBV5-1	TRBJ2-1	CASSLEQREYEQFF	TGCGCCAGCAGCTTGGAGCAGCGGGAATATGAGCAGTTCTTC
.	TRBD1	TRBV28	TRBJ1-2	CASSSNSQGTGYTF	TGTGCCAGCAGTTCAAATTCACAGGGGACCGGCTACACCTTC